The present T cell receptor beta chain was sequenced within a study of cytomegalovirus exposure and HLA in healthy donors. 13 Jbeta primers and 60 Vbeta primers were used for the PCR. Assay: immunoSEQ multiplex PCR; the TCRdb copy retains only in-frame clones and omits some. The sample features approximately 50,000 clones, with about 2% in its top ten. Note on this clone: The antigen is not known.

The germline V gene has CDR1 KGHSH and CDR2 LQKENI. This CDR3 contains 15 residues. V gave up 5 bases and J gave up 2 bases, with 16 bases separating them. Findings and limits, study-wide: Some TCR beta chains (roughly 160 of them) were listed as cytomegalovirus-associated.

V gene TRBV18 combines with J gene TRBJ2-7; D is possibly TRBD1 (6 bases). The sequence derives from a female donor in good health and CMV-seronegative. Sequences were obtained from PBMCs. CDR3 coding DNA: TGTGCCAGCTCAGGATTACAGGGACCCGCCTACGAGCAGTACTTC. It yields the protein CASSGLQGPAYEQYF.